A selection of T cell receptor beta chains follows, all from one sample in a study of blood T cell repertoires in COVID-19. Sequencing used immunoSEQ multiplex PCR; TCRdb keeps in-frame clones, though not all of them. Of fewer than 300,000 clones in the sample, roughly nine tenths were seen once. Sequenced input: peripheral blood. These receptors came from a man in his 60s who had recovered from COVID-19. Both conserved end residues are part of each CDR3. The D gene is left open where the match is weak. A clone size is listed for some rows: how often the clone was seen (once, few, many), or a class if it is expanded.

>12|.|.|TRBJ2-7|TRBV6-1
CASSSGYGEQYF
TGTGCCAGCAGTTCGGGGTACGGGGAGCAGTACTTC
>11|.|.|TRBJ2-1|TRBV25-1
CASRWGVEQFF
TGTGCCAGCAGGTGGGGGGTTGAGCAGTTCTTC
>15|TRBD1|.|TRBJ1-4|TRBV11-2
CASSSGQGANEKLFF
TGTGCCAGCAGCTCCGGACAGGGGGCTAATGAAAAACTGTTTTTT
>12|.|.|TRBJ2-7|TRBV12-3/TRBV12-4
CASSFLSGEQYF
TGTGCCAGCAGTTTTTTGAGCGGTGAGCAGTACTTC
>13|.|.|TRBJ1-2|TRBV5-1
CASSRTVNYGYTF
TGCGCCAGCAGCCGCACAGTAAACTATGGCTACACCTTC
>15|TRBD1|.|TRBJ2-3|TRBV15
CATSTRDRTTDTQYF
TGTGCCACCAGCACCCGGGACAGAACCACAGATACGCAGTATTTT
>15|TRBD2|.|TRBJ2-1|TRBV5-1
CASRSAGESYNEQFF
TGCGCCAGCAGATCAGCGGGGGAGTCCTACAATGAGCAGTTCTTC
>16|TRBD2|once|TRBJ2-7|TRBV7-2
CASSLEGTSGGYEQYF
TGTGCCAGCAGCTTGGAGGGGACTAGCGGGGGCTACGAGCAGTACTTC
>14|TRBD2|.|TRBJ2-5|TRBV7-6
CASSPRGGDETQYF
TGTGCCAGCAGCCCCCGGGGAGGGGACGAGACCCAGTACTTC
>13|.|.|TRBJ2-3|TRBV2
CASSEARAGTQYF
TGTGCCAGCAGTGAAGCGCGGGCTGGTACGCAGTATTTT
>15|.|.|TRBJ1-1|TRBV6-5
CASSYRQVGNTEAFF
TGTGCCAGCAGTTACCGACAGGTGGGGAACACTGAAGCTTTCTTT
>19|TRBD2|.|TRBJ2-5|TRBV6-2/TRBV6-3
CASSPRVSGGFSLKETQYF
TGTGCCAGCAGCCCCCGGGTTAGCGGGGGGTTTTCTTTGAAAGAGACCCAGTACTTC
>15|.|.|TRBJ2-1|TRBV3-1/TRBV3-2
CASSYGHTIYNEQFF
TGTGCCAGCAGCTACGGACACACCATCTACAATGAGCAGTTCTTC
>14|.|.|TRBJ2-5|TRBV5-4
CASSKDYRQETQYF
TGTGCCAGCAGCAAAGACTATCGCCAAGAGACCCAGTACTTC
>14|TRBD1|.|TRBJ1-1|TRBV10-3
CAIRETGSHTEAFF
TGTGCCATCAGGGAGACAGGGAGTCACACTGAAGCTTTCTTT
>16|.|.|TRBJ1-3|TRBV30
CAWSSSGGGSGNTIYF
TGTGCCTGGAGCTCGTCGGGAGGGGGCTCTGGAAACACCATATATTTT
>15|TRBD2|.|TRBJ2-1|TRBV9
CASSVVTSVTNEQFF
TGTGCCAGCAGCGTAGTAACTAGCGTTACGAATGAGCAGTTCTTC
>14|.|.|TRBJ2-5|TRBV19
CASSLPGQHETQYF
TGTGCCAGTAGTTTACCGGGTCAGCACGAGACCCAGTACTTC
>14|TRBD2|.|TRBJ2-5|TRBV7-8
CASGRAGEMETQYF
TGTGCCAGCGGGAGGGCGGGGGAGATGGAGACCCAGTACTTC
>14|.|.|TRBJ2-1|TRBV5-6
CASSLAGRVGEQFF
TGTGCCAGCAGCTTGGCGGGAAGGGTAGGGGAGCAGTTCTTC
>16|TRBD1|.|TRBJ1-1|TRBV6-5
CASSYVRTGGGTEAFF
TGTGCCAGCAGTTACGTTAGGACAGGGGGCGGCACTGAAGCTTTCTTT
>15|.|.|TRBJ1-2|TRBV7-2
CASSPPGTLRYGYTF
TGTGCCAGCAGCCCGCCGGGAACCCTGCGCTATGGCTACACCTTC
>14|.|few|TRBJ2-7|TRBV5-1
CASSLDRARGEQYF
TGCGCCAGCAGCTTGGACAGGGCGAGGGGCGAGCAGTACTTC
>18|TRBD1|.|TRBJ1-2|TRBV5-8
CASSLDETQGGVYYGYTF
TGTGCCAGCAGCTTGGACGAAACACAGGGGGGCGTCTACTATGGCTACACCTTC
>15|TRBD1|.|TRBJ2-7|TRBV12-5
CASGFGRDSPYEQYF
TGTGCTAGTGGTTTTGGCAGGGACAGTCCCTACGAGCAGTACTTC
>13|.|.|TRBJ1-3|TRBV12-3/TRBV12-4
CASNEYSGNTIYF
TGTGCCAGCAACGAGTACTCTGGAAACACCATATATTTT
>16|.|.|TRBJ1-2|TRBV7-8
CASSLRWREANYGYTF
TGTGCCAGCAGCTTACGGTGGAGAGAAGCTAACTATGGCTACACCTTC
>13|TRBD1|.|TRBJ1-3|TRBV6-5
CATGQESGNTIYF
TGTGCCACCGGACAGGAGTCTGGAAACACCATATATTTT
>19|TRBD2|.|TRBJ2-1|TRBV18
CASSPPGLAGGGPSNEQFF
TGTGCCAGCTCACCACCGGGACTAGCGGGGGGGGGACCTTCCAATGAGCAGTTCTTC
>17|.|once|TRBJ2-1|TRBV5-1
CASSFFEGSGSYNEQFF
TGCGCCAGCAGCTTCTTTGAGGGCTCGGGCTCCTACAATGAGCAGTTCTTC
>13|.|once|TRBJ2-7|TRBV5-1
CASTEDSKYEQYF
TGCGCCAGCACCGAGGACAGCAAGTACGAGCAGTACTTC
>16|.|.|TRBJ2-4|TRBV7-2
CASSSGGERAKNIQYF
TGTGCCAGCAGCTCGGGGGGCGAGAGGGCCAAAAACATTCAGTACTTC
>16|.|once|TRBJ2-4|TRBV7-2
CASSLWGSRPKNIQYF
TGTGCCAGCAGCTTATGGGGCAGCAGACCCAAAAACATTCAGTACTTC
>14|.|.|TRBJ2-1|TRBV7-2
CASSRFGQGNEQFF
TGTGCCAGCAGCCGGTTTGGGCAGGGAAATGAGCAGTTCTTC
>16|.|.|TRBJ2-2|TRBV15
CATSRLGGADTGELFF
TGTGCCACCAGCAGGTTAGGGGGGGCGGACACCGGGGAGCTGTTTTTT
>16|.|few|TRBJ2-1|TRBV6-5
CASSSTGQRYYNEQFF
TGTGCCAGCAGTTCAACAGGACAGCGGTATTACAATGAGCAGTTCTTC
>14|TRBD1|.|TRBJ1-1|TRBV13
CASSLGQGNTEAFF
TGTGCCAGCAGCTTGGGACAGGGAAACACTGAAGCTTTCTTT
>14|TRBD1|.|TRBJ1-4|TRBV18
CASSPQGAGEKLFF
TGTGCCAGCTCACCACAGGGGGCGGGTGAAAAACTGTTTTTT
>16|.|.|TRBJ2-7|TRBV2
CASSEVGRTQAYEQYF
TGTGCCAGCAGCGAAGTGGGCCGGACACAGGCTTACGAGCAGTACTTC
>15|TRBD2|.|TRBJ2-5|TRBV6-5
CASSYLTSGKETQYF
TGTGCCAGCAGTTACTTAACTAGCGGAAAAGAGACCCAGTACTTC
>15|.|.|TRBJ2-6|TRBV5-1
CASSLALSGANVLTF
TGCGCCAGCAGCTTAGCGCTCTCTGGGGCCAACGTCCTGACTTTC
>14|TRBD1|.|TRBJ1-1|TRBV7-8
CASSSLQGGAEAFF
TGTGCCAGCAGCTCCCTACAGGGGGGAGCTGAAGCTTTCTTT
>16|TRBD2|.|TRBJ2-7|TRBV20-1
CSASDGTSGPSYEQYF
TGCAGTGCTAGTGACGGTACTAGCGGCCCCTCCTACGAGCAGTACTTC
>15|TRBD1|.|TRBJ1-1|TRBV3-1/TRBV3-2
CASSPRQGPKTEAFF
TGTGCCAGCAGCCCCAGACAGGGCCCGAAGACTGAAGCTTTCTTT
>16|TRBD1|.|TRBJ1-6|TRBV27
CASSPGQGRYNSPLHF
TGTGCCAGCAGCCCGGGACAGGGGCGGTATAATTCACCCCTCCACTTT